The 28 T cell receptor beta chains listed next were all sequenced from one sample in a study of regulatory T cells in long-lasting Graves disease. The sample's time point: newly diagnosed GD, antithyroid drugs for less than 3 months. Extracted PBMC RNA gave rise to the TCR library. Libraries of TCR beta came from iRepertoire HTBI primers plus Arm-PCR of CDR3 regions. TCRdb re-derived calls from the multiplex PCR reads in MiXCR, one entry per CDR3 protein. Here the sample spans 410,000 or so distinct CDR3 sequences, just under 15% being singletons. The same data also contributed to another study, on T cells in Graves' hyperthyroidism and ophthalmopathy.

The material was peripheral blood mononuclear cells (PBMCs), obtained at new diagnosis, from a patient treated with antithyroid drugs. These receptors came from a woman between 25 and 40 years old with Graves disease.

This clonotype was found many times. J is TRBJ1-1 and V is TRBV5-1; unclear D gene. This CDR3 spans 14 amino acids. Germline V gene data show CDR1 as SGHRS and CDR2 as YFSETQ. The V end lost 0 bases, the J end lost 6 bases, and 12 bases lay between the germline ends. The CDR3 bases are TGCGCCAGCAGCTTGGCCGTCGGGGTCGCTGAAGCTTTCTTT. Amino acids: CASSLAVGVAEAFF.

With regard to this clonotype: A much larger clone lies a single base off, so this may be a read error. The rearrangement uses TRBV24-1 and TRBJ1-1; no reliable D call. This CDR3 comprises 13 residues. The ends were cut back, 2 bases at V and 7 bases at J, with 10 bases in the middle. CDR1 KGHDR and CDR2 SFDVKD come from the germline V gene. The CDR3 sequence: CATSDYRRHEAFF. The CDR3 DNA reads TGTGCCACCAGTGATTATAGGCGACATGAAGCTTTCTTT.

This clonotype was seen a few times. This chain joins TRBV28 and TRBJ2-6, with D possibly matching TRBD1 (5 bases). V lost 2 bases and J 0 bases, leaving 5 bases between the germline ends. The V gene's germline CDR1 is MDHEN and CDR2 SYDVKM. This CDR3 contains 15 residues. The CDR3 here is CASSLQGSGANVLTF. In DNA form, the CDR3 reads TGTGCCAGCAGTTTACAGGGCTCTGGGGCCAACGTCCTGACTTTC.

The J gene is TRBJ2-3, the V gene TRBV7-9, with 11 bases lining up with TRBD2. From germline, CDR1 is SEHNR and CDR2 FQNEAQ (reference sequence). The CDR3 runs to 16 residues. The trim removed 5 bases at V and 4 bases at J, leaving 8 bases unmatched. CDR3: CASSRVAGGPADTQYF. The CDR3 DNA reads TGTGCCAGCAGCCGAGTAGCGGGAGGGCCGGCAGATACGCAGTATTTT.

This clonotype showed up many times. The V gene is TRBV3-1, the J gene TRBJ1-2; D is possibly TRBD1 (5 bases). V lost 2 bases, J lost 7 bases, and 11 bases lay in between. CDR1 is LGHDT and CDR2 is YNNKEL in the germline V gene (reference sequence). This CDR3 contains 13 residues. CDR3 sequence: CASSQRNGAGYTF. The CDR3 DNA sequence: TGTGCCAGCAGCCAAAGGAATGGGGCTGGCTACACCTTC.

The chain has TRBV7-9 and TRBJ2-7, with D possibly matching TRBD2 (6 bases). The CDR3 length is 16 residues. Trimming shortened V by 2 bases and J by 5 bases, and 19 bases separated the two germline ends. The germline gives CDR1 SEHNR, CDR2 FQNEAQ (reference sequence). CDR3 nucleotides: TGTGCCAGCAGCTTATTTGGCGGGGATGTTCGGGACGAGCAGTACTTC. Translation: CASSLFGGDVRDEQYF.

In this sample, this clonotype turned up many times. J is TRBJ1-1 and V is TRBV27; maybe TRBD1 (6 bases). This CDR3 has 14 residues. Germline V gene lookup returns CDR1 MNHEY and CDR2 SMNVEV (reference sequence). The ends were cut back, 4 bases at V and 4 bases at J, with 13 bases in the middle. The CDR3 loop is CASSSGHRSTEAFF. In DNA form, the CDR3 reads TGTGCCAGCAGTTCGGGACACCGGTCCACTGAAGCTTTCTTT.

The V call is TRBV29-1, the J call TRBJ2-7, with 8 bases lining up with TRBD2. Trimming cost V 1 base and J 7 bases; bases outside gene matches: 3. The CDR3 is 12 amino acids. CDR1 SQVTM and CDR2 ANQGSEA come from the germline V gene. CDR3 DNA: TGCAGCGTTGAAGTCACTAGCGGAGAGCAGTACTTC. It codes for CSVEVTSGEQYF.

This clonotype has only a few counts. The rearrangement joins TRBV30 to TRBJ2-7, with no clear D. The V end lost 5 bases, the J end lost 4 bases, and 15 bases lay between the germline ends. Germline V gene data show CDR1 as GTSNPN and CDR2 as SVGIG (reference sequence). This CDR3 is 13 amino acids long. The CDR3 DNA is TGTGCCTGGGGCCCGGGCGGAGCATACGAGCAGTACTTC. Translating it yields CAWGPGGAYEQYF. The full variable domain, with the rest looked up from reference TRBV30 and TRBJ2-7, is SQTIHQWPATLVQPVGSPLSLECTVEGTSNPNLYWYRQAAGRGLQLLFYSVGIGQISSEVPQNLSASRPQDRQFILSSKKLLLSDSGFYLCAWGPGGAYEQYFGPGTRLTVT.

This clonotype was counted ten times or more. The chain has TRBV7-2 and TRBJ2-3; D uncertain. Germline CDR1 SGHTA, CDR2 FQGNSA. Trimming left V 5 bases short and J 0 bases short, with 9 bases between. The CDR3 spans 14 residues. The CDR3 loop reads CASSTYDSTDTQYF. Here the CDR3 DNA reads TGTGCCAGCAGCACGTACGACAGCACAGATACGCAGTATTTT.

This clonotype was picked up many times. This rearrangement joins TRBV7-6 to TRBJ2-7; D tentatively fits TRBD1 or TRBD2 (6 bases each). V was trimmed by 6 bases and J by 2 bases, leaving 14 bases between them. This CDR3 has 14 amino acids. Germline CDR1 is SGHVS and CDR2 is FNYEAQ. Here the CDR3 reads CASSRQAGTYEQYF. CDR3 nucleotide sequence: TGTGCCAGCAGTCGACAGGCGGGGACCTACGAGCAGTACTTC.

This clonotype was seen at least ten times. The chain joins TRBV10-3 to TRBJ1-5; no clear D. V lost 5 bases, J lost 5 bases, and 10 bases lay in between. Germline CDR1 is ENHRY and CDR2 is SYGVKD. This CDR3 has 13 amino acids. The CDR3 bases are TGTGCCATCAGTTGGGGTAGTGATCAGCCCCAGCATTTT. This encodes CAISWGSDQPQHF.

In this sample, this clonotype turned up many times. V and J are TRBV7-2 and TRBJ2-7; TRBD2 matches at 12 bases. Trimming at V came to 5 bases and at J to 3 bases, leaving 8 bases not matched to a gene. There are 16 residues in the CDR3. Germline V CDR1 and CDR2: SGHTA, FQGNSA. The CDR3 loop reads CASSAGLAGSLYEQYF. The CDR3 region has the DNA TGTGCCAGCAGCGCCGGACTAGCGGGGTCCCTCTACGAGCAGTACTTC.

This clonotype came up a few times. V and J are TRBV24-1 and TRBJ2-3; 8 bases match TRBD1. The length of the CDR3 is 13 residues. The J segment lost 6 bases and the V segment lost 6 bases, leaving 4 bases of the junction unmatched. The V gene's germline CDR1 is KGHDR and CDR2 SFDVKD. CDR3 sequence (DNA): TGTGCCACCAGTCGACAGGGGTTGGATACGCAGTATTTT. Its translation: CATSRQGLDTQYF.

This clonotype was detected a few times. The chain joins TRBV13 to TRBJ2-6; D uncertain. V gave up 5 bases and J gave up 0 bases, with 8 bases separating them. CDR1 and CDR2 (germline): PRHDT, FYEKMQ (reference sequence). CDR3 length: 15 amino acids. CDR3 loop: CASSPDASGANVLTF. DNA for the CDR3: TGTGCCAGCAGCCCTGATGCCTCTGGGGCCAACGTCCTGACTTTC.

This clonotype was recorded many times. The chain links TRBV3-1 to TRBJ2-1, with 7 bases lining up with TRBD2. Germline CDR1 reads LGHDT; CDR2 reads YNNKEL (reference sequence). This CDR3 spans 16 amino acids. V was pared by 0 bases and J by 1 base, with 3 bases of the junction left unmatched. Written as DNA, the CDR3 is TGTGCCAGCAGCCAAGATCCAGCGGGATCCTACAATGAGCAGTTCTTC. It is translated as CASSQDPAGSYNEQFF.

In regard to this clonotype: A read error may produce the germline difference seen at one junction end. This chain uses TRBV20-1 with TRBJ1-3; D might be TRBD1 (5 bases). The CDR3 covers 15 residues. CDR1 is DFQATT, CDR2 SNEGSKA, per germline (reference sequence). This CDR3 is CGASRAGGTGNTIYF. The DNA for the CDR3 is TGCGGTGCTAGTAGGGCTGGGGGTACTGGAAACACCATATATTTT.

As concerns this clonotype: With a far larger clone one base away, a read error is the likely cause. V gene TRBV7-3 combines with J gene TRBJ2-7; the match to TRBD1 covers 10 bases. The CDR3 has 17 residues. Trimming at V came to 5 bases and at J to 2 bases, leaving 12 bases not matched to a gene. Looked up from germline, CDR1 is SGHTA and CDR2 is FQGTGA. The CDR3 DNA follows: TGTGCCAGCAGCCAAGATGGGGTGACAGGGGGCGCCTACGAGCAGTACTTC. Amino acids: CASSQDGVTGGAYEQYF.

This clonotype was seen ten or more times. V is TRBV28 and J is TRBJ2-7; 10 positions agree with TRBD2. The CDR3 contains 15 residues. The germline CDR1 and CDR2 sequences are MDHEN and SYDVKM. V dropped 5 bases and J dropped 2; count of bases not matched to a gene: 6. The CDR3 DNA follows: TGTGCCAGCAGTCTGGGGACTAGCGCAACCTACGAGCAGTACTTC. Its protein product is CASSLGTSATYEQYF.

This rearrangement joins TRBV20-1 to TRBJ2-3, with 15 bases matching TRBD2. From germline, CDR1 is DFQATT and CDR2 SNEGSKA (reference sequence). There are 17 residues in the CDR3. The trim removed 5 bases at V and 0 bases at J, leaving 6 bases unmatched. Here the CDR3 DNA reads TGCAGTGCTTTAGGGACTAGCGGGAGGAAAAGCACAGATACGCAGTATTTT. It encodes CSALGTSGRKSTDTQYF.

About this clonotype: A read error may be the cause here, since a much bigger clone is one base away. The chain couples TRBV7-9 to TRBJ2-3; no reliable D call. The CDR3 sequence is 14 residues long. Trimming pared 1 base from V and 2 bases from J, leaving 7 bases between. CDR1 and CDR2 from the germline V gene are SEHNR and FQNEAQ (reference sequence). In DNA form, the CDR3 reads TGTGCCAGCAGCTTAGAATGGCCCACAGATACGCAGTATTTT. Translating it yields CASSLEWPTDTQYF.

This clonotype was recorded many times. The chain combines TRBV27 with TRBJ2-7; D may be TRBD2 (6 bases). V gave up 2 bases and J gave up 1 base, with 9 bases separating them. The CDR3 extends over 14 amino acids. CDR1 is MNHEY and CDR2 is SMNVEV in the germline V gene (reference sequence). The CDR3 coding sequence is TGTGCCAGCAGTTTAATAGCGGCGTCCTACGAGCAGTACTTC. Translating it yields CASSLIAASYEQYF.

This clonotype showed up many times. The chain has TRBV3-1 and TRBJ2-2, with a tentative D call TRBD1 (5 bases). V was cut by 0 bases and J by 7 bases, with 15 bases left in between. CDR1 and CDR2 (germline): LGHDT, YNNKEL (reference sequence). CDR3 length equals 16 residues. In nucleotides, the CDR3 is TGTGCCAGCAGCCAAGATAAGACAGAGTTGGGCGGGGAGCTGTTTTTT. Translated: CASSQDKTELGGELFF.

This clonotype came up many times. The CDR3 reads CASSPFMNDNEQFF. The CDR3, as DNA: TGTGCCAGCTCACCATTCATGAACGACAATGAGCAGTTCTTC. The gene calls are TRBV18 and TRBJ2-1; D is undetermined. Germline CDR1 is KGHSH and CDR2 is LQKENI. This CDR3 spans 14 amino acids. V lost 2 bases and J 5 bases, leaving 10 bases between the germline ends.

This clonotype was seen repeatedly, ten times or more. The chain is built from TRBV24-1 and TRBJ2-7; D not certain. The CDR3 is 12 amino acids. V lost 5 bases and J 7 bases, leaving 11 bases between the germline ends. Germline V gives CDR1 KGHDR, CDR2 SFDVKD. The CDR3 protein is CATSGGVEEQYF. In DNA form, the CDR3 reads TGTGCCACCAGTGGCGGAGTGGAAGAGCAGTACTTC.

There are many counts of this clonotype. The chain uses TRBV12-3 or TRBV12-4 and TRBJ2-1; 9 bases match TRBD2. The V segment lost 6 bases and the J segment 3 bases; nucleotides outside the gene matches: 6. The CDR3 has 15 amino acids. The CDR3 sequence: CASSPFSGSYNEQFF. In DNA form, the CDR3 reads TGTGCCAGCAGCCCTTTTAGCGGGAGCTACAATGAGCAGTTCTTC.

This clonotype was detected only a few times. This sequence joins TRBV3-1 and TRBJ2-1; TRBD2 matches at 12 bases. J was trimmed by 12 bases and V by 1 base; bases with no gene match: 7. This CDR3 region has 15 residues. The germline CDR1 and CDR2 sequences are LGHDT and YNNKEL (reference sequence). CDR3 protein: CASSQVSSGRVGQFF. CDR3 coding DNA: TGTGCCAGCAGCCAAGTATCTAGCGGGAGGGTCGGGCAGTTCTTC.

This clonotype was seen repeatedly, ten times or more. The chain recombines TRBV2 with TRBJ2-4; no definite D call. Trimming shortened V by 6 bases and J by 0 bases, and 9 bases separated the two germline ends. This CDR3 is built from 14 residues. The germline CDR1 and CDR2 sequences are SNHLY and FYNNEI. The CDR3 reads CASSDAGAKNIQYF. CDR3 in DNA: TGTGCCAGCAGCGATGCAGGAGCCAAAAACATTCAGTACTTC.